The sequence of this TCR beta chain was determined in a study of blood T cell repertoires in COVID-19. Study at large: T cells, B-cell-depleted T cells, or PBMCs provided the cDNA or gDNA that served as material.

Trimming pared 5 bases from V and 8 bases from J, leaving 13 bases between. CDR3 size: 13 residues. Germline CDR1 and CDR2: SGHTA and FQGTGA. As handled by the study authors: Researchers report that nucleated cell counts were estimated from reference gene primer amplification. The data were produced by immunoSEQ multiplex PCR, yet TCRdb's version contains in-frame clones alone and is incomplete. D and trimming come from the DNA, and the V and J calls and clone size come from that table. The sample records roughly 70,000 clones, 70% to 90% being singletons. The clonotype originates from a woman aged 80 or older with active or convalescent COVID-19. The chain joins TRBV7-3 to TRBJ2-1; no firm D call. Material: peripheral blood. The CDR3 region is CASSESSLHEQFF. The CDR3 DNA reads TGTGCCAGCAGCGAATCTAGTTTGCATGAGCAGTTCTTC. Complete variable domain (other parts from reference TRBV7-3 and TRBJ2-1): GAGVSQTPSNKVTEKGKYVELRCDPISGHTALYWYRQSLGQGPEFLIYFQGTGAADDSGLPNDRFFAVRPEGSVSTLKIQRTERGDSAVYLCASSESSLHEQFFGPGTRLTVL.